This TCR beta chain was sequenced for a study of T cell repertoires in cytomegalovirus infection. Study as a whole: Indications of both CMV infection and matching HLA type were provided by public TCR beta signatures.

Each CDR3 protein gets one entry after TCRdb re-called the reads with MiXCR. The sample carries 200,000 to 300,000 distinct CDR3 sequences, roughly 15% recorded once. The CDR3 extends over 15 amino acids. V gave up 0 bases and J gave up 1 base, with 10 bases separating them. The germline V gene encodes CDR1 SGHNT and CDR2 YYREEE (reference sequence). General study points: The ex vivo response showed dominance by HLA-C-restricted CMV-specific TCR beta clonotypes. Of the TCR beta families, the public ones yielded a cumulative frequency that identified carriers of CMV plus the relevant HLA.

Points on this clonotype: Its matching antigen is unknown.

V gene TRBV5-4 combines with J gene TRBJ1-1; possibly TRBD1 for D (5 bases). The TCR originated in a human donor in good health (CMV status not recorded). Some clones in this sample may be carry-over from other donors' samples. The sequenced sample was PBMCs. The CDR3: CASSLGGGGNTEAFF. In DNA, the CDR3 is TGTGCCAGCAGCTTGGGTGGGGGGGGGAACACTGAAGCTTTCTTT.